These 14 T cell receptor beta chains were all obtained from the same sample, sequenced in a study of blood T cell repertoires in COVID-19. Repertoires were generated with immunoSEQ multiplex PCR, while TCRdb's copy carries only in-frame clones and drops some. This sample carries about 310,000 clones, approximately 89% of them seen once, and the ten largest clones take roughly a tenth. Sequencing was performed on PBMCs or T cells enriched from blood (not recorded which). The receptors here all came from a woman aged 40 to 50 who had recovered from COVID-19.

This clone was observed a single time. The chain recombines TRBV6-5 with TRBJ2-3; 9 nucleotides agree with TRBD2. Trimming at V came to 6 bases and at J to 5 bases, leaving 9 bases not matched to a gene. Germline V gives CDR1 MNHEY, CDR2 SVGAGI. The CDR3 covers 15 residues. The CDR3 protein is CASRTAGAGGDTQYF. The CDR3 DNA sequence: TGTGCCAGCAGGACAGCGGGAGCGGGGGGAGATACGCAGTATTTT.

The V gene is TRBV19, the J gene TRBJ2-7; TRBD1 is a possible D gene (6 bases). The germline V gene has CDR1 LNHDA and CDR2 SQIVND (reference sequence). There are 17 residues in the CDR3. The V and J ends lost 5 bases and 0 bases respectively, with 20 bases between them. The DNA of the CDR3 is TGTGCCAGTAGTCCGGACAGTGCCATTGCCAGCTCCTACGAGCAGTACTTC. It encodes CASSPDSAIASSYEQYF.

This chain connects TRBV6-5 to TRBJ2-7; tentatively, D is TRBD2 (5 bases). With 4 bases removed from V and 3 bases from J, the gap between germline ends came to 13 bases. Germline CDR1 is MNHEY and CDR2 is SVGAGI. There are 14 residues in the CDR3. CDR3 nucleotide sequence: TGTGCCAGCAGTTCCGCGGGCGGCGTCTACGAGCAGTACTTC. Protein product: CASSSAGGVYEQYF.

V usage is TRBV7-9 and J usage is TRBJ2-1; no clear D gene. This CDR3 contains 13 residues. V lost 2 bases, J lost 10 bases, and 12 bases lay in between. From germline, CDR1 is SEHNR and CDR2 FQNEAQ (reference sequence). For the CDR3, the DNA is TGTGCCAGCAGCTTATCCTGGGCCGTGGAGCAGTTCTTC. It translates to CASSLSWAVEQFF.

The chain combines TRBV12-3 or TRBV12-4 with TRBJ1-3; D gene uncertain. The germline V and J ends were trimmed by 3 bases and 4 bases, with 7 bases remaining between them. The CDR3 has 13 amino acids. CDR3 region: CASSLAGGNTIYF. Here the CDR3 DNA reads TGTGCCAGCAGTTTGGCCGGGGGAAACACCATATATTTT.

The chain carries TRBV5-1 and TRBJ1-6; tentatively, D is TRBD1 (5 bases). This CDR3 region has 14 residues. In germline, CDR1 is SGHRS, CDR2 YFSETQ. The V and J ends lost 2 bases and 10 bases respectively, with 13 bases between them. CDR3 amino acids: CASSFTGGESPLHF. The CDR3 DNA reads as TGCGCCAGCAGCTTCACGGGAGGGGAGTCACCCCTCCACTTT.

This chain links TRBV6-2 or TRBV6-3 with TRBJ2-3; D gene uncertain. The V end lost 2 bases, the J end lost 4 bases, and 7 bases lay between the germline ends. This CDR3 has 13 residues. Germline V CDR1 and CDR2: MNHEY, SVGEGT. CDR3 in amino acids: CASSYPVADTQYF. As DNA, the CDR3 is TGTGCCAGCAGTTACCCAGTGGCAGATACGCAGTATTTT.

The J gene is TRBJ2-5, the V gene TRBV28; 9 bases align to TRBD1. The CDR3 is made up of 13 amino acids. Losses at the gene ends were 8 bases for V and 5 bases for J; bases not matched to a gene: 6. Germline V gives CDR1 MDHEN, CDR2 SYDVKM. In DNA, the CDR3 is TGTGCCAGCCGGGACAGGGCGGGCGAGACCCAGTACTTC. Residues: CASRDRAGETQYF.

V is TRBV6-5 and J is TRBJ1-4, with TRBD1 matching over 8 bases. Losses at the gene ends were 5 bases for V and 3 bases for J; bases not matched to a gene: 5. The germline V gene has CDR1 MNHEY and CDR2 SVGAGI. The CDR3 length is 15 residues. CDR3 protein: CASSTSRGPNEKLFF. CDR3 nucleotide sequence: TGTGCCAGCAGTACCTCCAGGGGGCCTAATGAAAAACTGTTTTTT.

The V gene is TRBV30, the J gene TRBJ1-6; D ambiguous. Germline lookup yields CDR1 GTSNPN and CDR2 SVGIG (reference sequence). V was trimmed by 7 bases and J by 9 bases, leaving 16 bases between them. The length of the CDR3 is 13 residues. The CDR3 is CASARDEGSPLHF. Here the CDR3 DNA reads TGTGCCTCGGCGAGGGATGAAGGTTCACCCCTCCACTTT.

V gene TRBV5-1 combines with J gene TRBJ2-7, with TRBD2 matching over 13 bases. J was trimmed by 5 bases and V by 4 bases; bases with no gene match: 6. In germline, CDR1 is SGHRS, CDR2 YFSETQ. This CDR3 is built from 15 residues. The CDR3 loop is CASSLRTSGSHEQYF. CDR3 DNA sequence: TGCGCCAGCAGCCTCAGGACTAGCGGGAGCCACGAGCAGTACTTC. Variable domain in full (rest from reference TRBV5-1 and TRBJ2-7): KAGVTQTPRYLIKTRGQQVTLSCSPISGHRSVSWYQQTPGQGLQFLFEYFSETQRNKGNFPGRFSGRQFSNSRSEMNVSTLELGDSALYLCASSLRTSGSHEQYFGPGTRLTVT.

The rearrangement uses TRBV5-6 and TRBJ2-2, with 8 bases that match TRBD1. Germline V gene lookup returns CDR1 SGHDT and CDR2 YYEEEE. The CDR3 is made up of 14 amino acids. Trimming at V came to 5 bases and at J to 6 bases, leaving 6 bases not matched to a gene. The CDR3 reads CASSGQGYAGELFF. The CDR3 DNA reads TGTGCCAGCAGTGGACAGGGTTACGCCGGGGAGCTGTTTTTT.

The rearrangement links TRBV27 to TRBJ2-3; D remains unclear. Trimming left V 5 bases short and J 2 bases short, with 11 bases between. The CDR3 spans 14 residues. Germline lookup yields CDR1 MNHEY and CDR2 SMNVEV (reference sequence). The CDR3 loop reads CASSNEKPTDTQYF. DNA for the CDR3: TGTGCCAGCAGTAATGAGAAACCCACAGATACGCAGTATTTT.

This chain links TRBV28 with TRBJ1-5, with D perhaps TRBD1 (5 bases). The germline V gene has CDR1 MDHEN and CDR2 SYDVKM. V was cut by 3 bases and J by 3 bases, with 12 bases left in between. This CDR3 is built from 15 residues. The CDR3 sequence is CASSFTGEFNQPQHF. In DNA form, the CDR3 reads TGTGCCAGCAGTTTCACAGGAGAATTCAATCAGCCCCAGCATTTT.